This TCR beta chain was profiled in a study of blood T cells in healthy people across ages. Study in general: Template switching retrieved approximately one barcoded beta molecule for each two T cells. Whole-study results and caveats: Without sorted subsets, naive and antigen-experienced compartments could not be conclusively compared.

The count of this clonotype is one. What it binds is unknown. The donors, all healthy, were Caucasians living in Russia, aged about 6 to 90. Each donor had 8.5 to 10 milliliters of peripheral blood drawn. Sample-barcoded 5' priming and a J-beta primer mix drove a second PCR of roughly 7 to 11 cycles. Each CDR3 protein is one row after TCRdb ran MiXCR on the 5' RACE reads. The sample has 700,000 to 850,000 distinct CDR3 sequences; about 53% are singletons. Germline V gene lookup returns CDR1 SNHLY and CDR2 FYNNEI. This CDR3 is built from 15 residues. The germline V and J ends were trimmed by 7 bases and 0 bases, with 13 bases remaining between them.

The sequence derives from a man older than 75 in good health. The chain has TRBV2 and TRBJ1-5; D uncertain. Specimen: blood. As DNA, the CDR3 is TGTGCCAGCATCGAGGGAACGTATAGCAATCAGCCCCAGCATTTT. Its translation: CASIEGTYSNQPQHF.